The 12 T cell receptor beta chains given below trace back to one sample, sequenced in a study of OX40 agonist ivuxolimab in advanced cancers. The method was immunoSEQ multiplex PCR; TCRdb's version includes in-frame clones alone and lacks a portion of them. The table shows 110,000 or so clones, with less than 95% occurring only once. The sample was CD4+ or CD8+ T cells sorted from blood, taken in a trial of the OX40 agonist ivuxolimab. The receptor source for this set is an adult with an advanced solid tumor such as melanoma, head and neck, liver or kidney cancer.

This rearrangement joins TRBV7-3 to TRBJ2-3; 7 positions match TRBD2. Germline-derived CDR1 and CDR2 are SGHTA and FQGTGA. This CDR3 comprises 17 residues. With 1 base clipped from V and 2 bases from J, the junction kept 9 bases outside the gene matches. The CDR3 here is CASSLKGMAGDTDTQYF. CDR3 in DNA: TGTGCCAGCAGCTTAAAAGGTATGGCGGGGGACACAGATACGCAGTATTTT.

The chain employs TRBV7-3 and TRBJ2-7; D possibly matches TRBD1 or TRBD2 (6 bases each). Trimming removed 4 bases from V and 9 bases from J, with 16 bases in between. The CDR3 has 13 amino acids. Per germline, CDR1 SGHTA and CDR2 FQGTGA. For the CDR3, the DNA is TGTGCCAGCAGCTCCGCCCCACAGGGAGGGCAGTACTTC. Translated: CASSSAPQGGQYF. Looking up the rest from reference TRBV7-3 and TRBJ2-7 gives the full variable domain: GAGVSQTPSNKVTEKGKYVELRCDPISGHTALYWYRQSLGQGPEFLIYFQGTGAADDSGLPNDRFFAVRPEGSVSTLKIQRTERGDSAVYLCASSSAPQGGQYFGPGTRLTVT.

This clone was counted a single time. V is TRBV4-2 and J is TRBJ2-1, with D possibly matching TRBD1 (6 bases). The CDR3 extends over 15 amino acids. V was trimmed by 4 bases and J by 2 bases, leaving 12 bases between them. Germline CDR1 and CDR2: LGHNA and YNFKEQ. The CDR3: CASSRDEGAYNEQFF. Written as DNA, the CDR3 is TGTGCCAGCAGCCGTGATGAGGGGGCCTACAATGAGCAGTTCTTC.

CDR3 bases: TGTGCCAGCAGTGAAAAGTACCCTCGCCACGAGCAGTACTTC. This gives the protein CASSEKYPRHEQYF. V is TRBV2 and J is TRBJ2-7; unclear D gene. From germline, CDR1 is SNHLY and CDR2 FYNNEI. The CDR3 spans 14 residues. V lost 2 bases and J 5 bases, leaving 13 bases between the germline ends.

The chain carries TRBV6-5 and TRBJ2-5; no clear D. Germline V gene sequence: CDR1 MNHEY, CDR2 SVGAGI. The V end was cut by 5 bases, the J end by 5 bases, with 3 bases between. The CDR3 runs to 10 residues. Here the CDR3 reads CASSVETQYF. CDR3 bases: TGTGCCAGCAGTGTGGAGACCCAGTACTTC.

The chain has TRBV19 and TRBJ2-2; D possibly corresponds to TRBD2 (5 bases). The V gene lost 8 bases and the J gene lost 4 bases, with 14 bases spanning the gap. CDR1 is LNHDA and CDR2 is SQIVND in the germline V gene (reference sequence). The CDR3 consists of 14 residues. The CDR3 loop reads CASASPWGTGELFF. The CDR3 DNA is TGTGCCAGTGCTAGCCCTTGGGGCACCGGGGAGCTGTTTTTT.

V usage is TRBV14 and J usage is TRBJ2-6; D is perhaps TRBD1 or TRBD2 (5 bases each). The CDR3 contains 15 residues. Per the germline V gene, CDR1 is SGHDN and CDR2 is FVKESK. The V gene lost 2 bases and the J gene lost 2 bases, with 7 bases spanning the gap. CDR3 loop: CASSQQGAGANVLTF. The CDR3 bases are TGTGCCAGCAGCCAACAGGGAGCTGGGGCCAACGTCCTGACTTTC.

This chain links TRBV19 with TRBJ1-5; 8 positions match TRBD1. The CDR3 length is 16 residues. The germline CDR1 and CDR2 sequences are LNHDA and SQIVND (reference sequence). V shed 7 bases and J 0 bases; nucleotides not matched to a gene: 8. The CDR3 DNA follows: TGTGCCAGTACTGGACAGGGAGATTATAGCAATCAGCCCCAGCATTTT. As protein: CASTGQGDYSNQPQHF.

V is TRBV6-1 and J is TRBJ1-1; D uncertain. The V gene's germline CDR1 is MNHNS and CDR2 SASEGT. CDR3 size: 13 residues. Trimming stripped 10 bases from V and 0 bases from J, with 12 bases between. As DNA, the CDR3 is TGTGCCACCCAGACATCGGTGAACACTGAAGCTTTCTTT. This encodes CATQTSVNTEAFF.

The chain couples TRBV7-6 to TRBJ2-7, with D possibly matching TRBD1 (5 bases). The germline V gene has CDR1 SGHVS and CDR2 FNYEAQ. There are 15 residues in the CDR3. V gave up 0 bases and J gave up 3 bases, with 12 bases separating them. The CDR3, as DNA: TGTGCCAGCAGCTTAGCTGAAGGACACCACTACGAGCAGTACTTC. This translates into CASSLAEGHHYEQYF.

The chain combines TRBV6-6 with TRBJ2-1; D gene ambiguous. The V end was cut by 4 bases, the J end by 5 bases, with 12 bases between. CDR3 length equals 14 residues. Germline loops: CDR1 MNHNY, CDR2 SVGAGI (reference sequence). Here the CDR3 DNA reads TGTGCCAGCAGTTCCCTTGACCAGCACAATGAGCAGTTCTTC. It encodes CASSSLDQHNEQFF.

The gene calls are TRBV6-1 and TRBJ2-2, with 7 bases fitting TRBD1. V shed 7 bases, J shed 6 bases, and the junction held 5 bases outside the gene matches. This CDR3 has 13 residues. Germline loops: CDR1 MNHNS, CDR2 SASEGT. Written as DNA, the CDR3 is TGTGCCAGCAACAGGGGAGCATCCGGGGAGCTGTTTTTT. As protein: CASNRGASGELFF.